The 9 T cell receptor beta chains reported below all come from one sample, sequenced in a study of PD-1 blockade in classical Hodgkin lymphoma. In every patient, relapse followed autologous stem cell transplantation, while exposure to brentuximab vedotin differed. Some clones are missing from TCRdb's copy, which holds only in-frame ones; the method was immunoSEQ multiplex PCR. In the table there are 90,000 to 100,000 clones, more than 90% of which are singletons. Sequenced material: peripheral blood mononuclear cells (PBMCs), taken at baseline. These receptors all stem from a human donor with classical Hodgkin lymphoma.

The CDR3 sequence is CASSLYSTGLNQPQHF. The CDR3 DNA reads TGTGCCAGCAGTTTATATTCGACAGGGCTAAATCAGCCCCAGCATTTT. The chain employs TRBV28 and TRBJ1-5, with 7 bases fitting TRBD1. Germline V gene lookup returns CDR1 MDHEN and CDR2 SYDVKM. This CDR3 is built from 16 residues. Unmatched junction bases numbered 7, after V lost 1 base and J lost 4 bases.

The J gene is TRBJ1-1, the V gene TRBV6-5; no clear D. In germline, CDR1 is MNHEY, CDR2 SVGAGI. Trimming left V 5 bases short and J 3 bases short, with 10 bases between. The CDR3 length is 13 residues. The CDR3 spells CASSRELDTEAFF. The CDR3 bases are TGTGCCAGCAGTCGTGAATTAGACACTGAAGCTTTCTTT.

This chain connects TRBV27 to TRBJ1-3, with D hard to call. The CDR3 is 14 residues long. Trimming removed 2 bases from V and 4 bases from J, with 9 bases in between. In germline, CDR1 is MNHEY, CDR2 SMNVEV (reference sequence). The CDR3 nucleotides are TGTGCCAGCAGTTTAAGTCGACGCGGAAACACCATATATTTT. Its translation: CASSLSRRGNTIYF.

This chain links TRBV28 with TRBJ2-3; D is possibly TRBD1 (8 bases). CDR3 length equals 16 residues. The germline CDR1 and CDR2 sequences are MDHEN and SYDVKM. Trimming took off 5 bases at V and 3 bases at J, with 18 bases between the two ends. The CDR3 sequence: CASSQNRGRATDTQYF. The DNA of the CDR3 is TGTGCCAGCAGTCAAAACAGGGGGAGGGCGACAGATACGCAGTATTTT.

This sequence joins TRBV7-3 and TRBJ1-2; a weak D match, TRBD1 (5 bases). Trimming shortened V by 5 bases and J by 6 bases, and 19 bases separated the two germline ends. CDR1 and CDR2 from the germline V gene are SGHTA and FQGTGA. The CDR3 consists of 15 residues. Here the CDR3 reads CASSLGDGRIDGYTF. CDR3 bases: TGTGCCAGCAGCCTAGGGGACGGGCGGATTGATGGCTACACCTTC.

The gene calls are TRBV11-2 and TRBJ1-4; TRBD1 agrees at 7 bases. The V gene end was trimmed by 0 bases and the J gene end by 3 bases; junction bases not matched to a gene: 7. Germline values: CDR1 SGHAT, CDR2 FQNNGV. The CDR3 loop spans 17 amino acids. The CDR3 nucleotides are TGTGCCAGCAGCTTAGAGGGCAGGGGGAACTCTAATGAAAAACTGTTTTTT. This encodes CASSLEGRGNSNEKLFF.

The gene calls are TRBV27 and TRBJ2-7; D possibly matches TRBD1 or TRBD2 (6 bases each). Germline CDR1 is MNHEY and CDR2 is SMNVEV (reference sequence). This CDR3 contains 12 residues. The V and J ends lost 11 bases and 5 bases respectively, with 16 bases between them. The CDR3 protein is CASDGGGNEQYF. CDR3 sequence (DNA): TGTGCCTCCGATGGAGGGGGGAACGAGCAGTACTTC.

This clone was seen just once. The chain couples TRBV7-6 to TRBJ2-5; tentatively, D is TRBD1 or TRBD2 (5 bases each). Germline V gene data show CDR1 as SGHVS and CDR2 as FNYEAQ. The CDR3 consists of 16 residues. Trimming took 1 base from V and 5 from J, leaving 17 bases between them. The CDR3 DNA reads TGTGCCAGCAGCTTAGGGATTCAGGGAGAGGGGGAGACCCAGTACTTC. Translated, it gives CASSLGIQGEGETQYF.

The chain carries TRBV21-1 and TRBJ2-5; the table gives TRBD1 as D, unverified against the DNA. TRBV21-1 is tagged as a pseudogene. The CDR3 is 13 residues long. The CDR3 is CASSRGLQETQYF. The CDR3 nucleotides read TGTGCCAGCAGCAGGGGGCTCCAAGAGACCCAGTACTTC.